The clone carrying this T cell receptor (beta chain) was picked up many times. Trimming left V 2 bases short and J 5 bases short, with 6 bases between. The germline V gene encodes CDR1 MDHEN and CDR2 SYDVKM. This CDR3 has 13 residues. Regions amplified from RNA transcripts were the TCR beta CDR3 regions. When the TCR CDR3 underwent first-round RT-PCR, the HTBI primer set was used. TCRdb re-derived calls from the multiplex PCR reads in MiXCR, one entry per CDR3 protein. The table records a few hundred thousand distinct CDR3 sequences, around 15% of them present only once. This specimen comes from a study of T cells in Graves' hyperthyroidism and ophthalmopathy.

The chain has TRBV28 and TRBJ2-2, with D possibly being TRBD2 (5 bases). Material: blood. This TCR was recovered from a woman under 40 with Graves' ophthalmopathy. The CDR3: CASSLEGTGELFF. The CDR3 DNA reads TGTGCCAGCAGTTTAGAGGGTACCGGGGAGCTGTTTTTT.